This T cell receptor (beta chain) was captured in a study of T cell clonotyping in hematopoietic cell transplantation. Generated by immunoSEQ multiplex PCR, the TCRdb table keeps only in-frame clones and is missing some. The repertoire consists of around 19,000 clones, with roughly 80% occurring once and the leading ten covering over 15%. Concerning this clone: Antigen specificity is unknown.

V was cut by 3 bases and J by 4 bases, with 6 bases left in between. CDR1 is DFQATT, CDR2 SNEGSKA, per germline (reference sequence). CDR3 size: 11 residues. Time point of the sample: recipient sample about 28 days before transplant, after cytoreduction. General study findings and limits: After transplant, recipient diversity fell while pathologically expanded clonotypes grew through day 180. At the given depth, recipient repertoires were over 95% de novo clonotypes.

The sample was peripheral blood mononuclear cells, taken before stem cell transplant. The chain links TRBV20-1 to TRBJ1-1; D might be TRBD1 (5 bases). The clonotype was recovered from a man aged 60 to 69 with acute myeloid leukemia. Some clones in this sample may be carry-over from other donors' samples. The CDR3 DNA is TGCAGTGCTAGGGGGGTCACTGAAGCTTTCTTT. Translation: CSARGVTEAFF.